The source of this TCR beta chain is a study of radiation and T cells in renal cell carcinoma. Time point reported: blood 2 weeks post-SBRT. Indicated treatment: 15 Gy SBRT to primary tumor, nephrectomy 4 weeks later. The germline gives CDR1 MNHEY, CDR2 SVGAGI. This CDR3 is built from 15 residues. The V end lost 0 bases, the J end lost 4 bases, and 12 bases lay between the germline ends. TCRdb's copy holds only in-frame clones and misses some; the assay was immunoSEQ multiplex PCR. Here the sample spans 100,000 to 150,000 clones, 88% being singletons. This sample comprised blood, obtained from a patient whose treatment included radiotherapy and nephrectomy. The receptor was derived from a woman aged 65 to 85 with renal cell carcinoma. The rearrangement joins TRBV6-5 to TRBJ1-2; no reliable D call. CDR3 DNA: TGTGCCAGCAGTTACTCGATGGGCAGAACCTATGGCTACACCTTC. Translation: CASSYSMGRTYGYTF.